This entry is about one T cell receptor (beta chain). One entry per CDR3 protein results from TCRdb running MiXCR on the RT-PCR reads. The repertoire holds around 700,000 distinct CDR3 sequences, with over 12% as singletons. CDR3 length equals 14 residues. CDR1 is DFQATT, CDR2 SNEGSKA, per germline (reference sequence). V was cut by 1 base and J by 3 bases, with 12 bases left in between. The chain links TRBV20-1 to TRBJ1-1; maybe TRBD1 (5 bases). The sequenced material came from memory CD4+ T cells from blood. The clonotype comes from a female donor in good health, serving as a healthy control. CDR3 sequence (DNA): TGCAGTGCTAGAGTGGGGGGACCCGACACTGAAGCTTTCTTT. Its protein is CSARVGGPDTEAFF.